These 17 T cell receptor beta chains came from one sample sequenced in a study of blood T cell repertoires in COVID-19. The repertoire was sequenced with immunoSEQ multiplex PCR; TCRdb's copy has only in-frame clones and lacks some. Of some 520,000 clones detected, roughly 87% appear once; the ten largest clones hold around 0.95%. Sequencing was performed on peripheral blood. The receptors shown here come from a man between 18 and 35 years old with COVID-19, enrolled during active disease.

The chain carries TRBV12-3 or TRBV12-4 and TRBJ2-5, with a possible D match to TRBD2 (6 bases). V was shortened by 7 bases and J by 2 bases, with 11 bases between the two germline ends. The CDR3 covers 13 residues. In DNA, the CDR3 is TGTGCCAGCACTTGGGACTTACAAGAGACCCAGTACTTC. It yields the protein CASTWDLQETQYF.

The chain couples TRBV9 to TRBJ2-5; 9 bases line up with TRBD2. The germline CDR1 and CDR2 sequences are SGDLS and YYNGEE. V trimming: 1 base; J trimming: 10 bases; junction bases outside the gene matches: 11. CDR3 length: 15 residues. This CDR3 reads CASSVNSGGPASQYF. In DNA, the CDR3 is TGTGCCAGCAGCGTAAATAGCGGGGGCCCCGCGAGCCAGTACTTC.

The gene calls are TRBV19 and TRBJ1-1; TRBD1 is a possible D gene (6 bases). Germline V gene data show CDR1 as LNHDA and CDR2 as SQIVND (reference sequence). V gave up 1 base and J gave up 0 bases, with 9 bases separating them. The length of the CDR3 is 15 residues. CDR3 amino acids: CASSIAPGVNTEAFF. The CDR3 bases are TGTGCCAGTAGTATAGCACCAGGGGTGAACACTGAAGCTTTCTTT.

V is TRBV27 and J is TRBJ2-1; 11 bases are shared with TRBD2. Germline assignment: CDR1 MNHEY and CDR2 SMNVEV (reference sequence). Germline trimming cut 4 bases from V and 14 bases from J; bases unmatched to any gene: 7. The CDR3 length is 13 residues. The CDR3 nucleotides read TGTGCCAGCAGTTCCACCCCGACTAGCGGGGAGTTCTTC. This translates into CASSSTPTSGEFF.

The chain employs TRBV7-8 and TRBJ1-2; the D is unclear. CDR1 is SGHVS and CDR2 is FQNEAQ in the germline V gene. Trimming removed 3 bases from V and 6 bases from J, with 8 bases in between. The CDR3 runs to 12 residues. The CDR3 region is CASSFTENGYTF. Written as DNA, the CDR3 is TGTGCCAGCAGCTTCACAGAGAATGGCTACACCTTC.

V gene TRBV3-1 (or the pseudogene TRBV3-2) combines with J gene TRBJ2-6; 8 nucleotides agree with TRBD1. V gave up 4 bases and J gave up 4 bases; unmatched junction bases: 9. The CDR3 is 17 residues long. CDR1 is LGHDT, CDR2 YNNKEL, per germline (reference sequence). This CDR3 is CASSPWQGAMGANVLTF. DNA of the CDR3: TGTGCCAGCAGCCCATGGCAGGGGGCGATGGGGGCCAACGTCCTGACTTTC.

This chain uses TRBV15 with TRBJ2-1, with 8 bases that match TRBD1. In germline, CDR1 is LNHNV, CDR2 YYDKDF (reference sequence). The J segment lost 10 bases and the V segment lost 5 bases, leaving 4 bases of the junction unmatched. This CDR3 region has 12 residues. The CDR3 DNA reads as TGTGCCACCAGCGCCAGGGACAGGGAGCAGTTCTTC. This sequence encodes CATSARDREQFF.

The V and J genes are TRBV10-2 and TRBJ2-2; no firm D call. There are 14 residues in the CDR3. V shed 7 bases and J shed 4 bases, with 13 bases lying between them. Germline V lookup: CDR1 WSHSY, CDR2 SAAADI. Here the CDR3 DNA reads TGCGCCAGCAAGAGGTCGGCTTCCACCGGGGAGCTGTTTTTT. Its translation: CASKRSASTGELFF.

The chain employs TRBV27 and TRBJ1-6; no reliable D call. V lost 8 bases and J lost 0, with 17 bases in between. This CDR3 contains 17 residues. The germline V gene encodes CDR1 MNHEY and CDR2 SMNVEV (reference sequence). The CDR3 spells CASVGLGGSSYNSPLHF. CDR3 nucleotide sequence: TGTGCCAGCGTTGGCCTGGGTGGGAGCTCCTATAATTCACCCCTCCACTTT.

This chain joins TRBV6-5 and TRBJ2-3; no clear D gene. Between the trimmed V and J ends, which lost 6 bases and 6 bases, there was a span of 19 bases. The V gene's germline CDR1 is MNHEY and CDR2 SVGAGI. The length of the CDR3 is 15 residues. The CDR3 region is CASSSAGLTGDTQYF. The CDR3, as DNA: TGTGCCAGCAGCTCAGCCGGATTGACCGGGGATACGCAGTATTTT.

The genes are TRBV10-1 and TRBJ2-7; 9 bases map to TRBD1. Germline values: CDR1 WNHNN, CDR2 SYGVQD (reference sequence). This CDR3 has 15 amino acids. The trim removed 8 bases at V and 1 base at J, leaving 9 bases unmatched. The chain's CDR3 is CASRRVQGASYEQYF. In DNA form, the CDR3 reads TGCGCCAGCCGCCGGGTACAGGGGGCATCCTACGAGCAGTACTTC.

J is TRBJ2-3 and V is TRBV9; 10 bases line up with TRBD2. The ends lost 0 bases at V and 3 bases at J; junction bases unmatched: 4. Germline assignment: CDR1 SGDLS and CDR2 YYNGEE. The CDR3 spans 16 residues. The DNA of the CDR3 is TGTGCCAGCAGCGTAGCTCTAGCGGGGGCGACAGATACGCAGTATTTT. This codes for CASSVALAGATDTQYF.

The chain links TRBV18 to TRBJ1-5; 9 nucleotides line up with TRBD1. J lost 4 bases, V lost 3 bases, and 10 bases had no gene match. Germline CDR1 reads KGHSH; CDR2 reads LQKENI. The length of the CDR3 is 17 residues. This CDR3 is CASSPDLGQGTNQPQHF. DNA for the CDR3: TGTGCCAGCTCACCGGACCTGGGACAGGGTACAAATCAGCCCCAGCATTTT.

This rearrangement joins TRBV19 to TRBJ2-1; 13 bases line up with TRBD2. The germline V gene encodes CDR1 LNHDA and CDR2 SQIVND (reference sequence). CDR3 length equals 15 residues. V trimming: 4 bases; J trimming: 10 bases; junction bases outside the gene matches: 7. As DNA, the CDR3 is TGTGCCAGTAGTACGGGACTAGCGGGGTTCGGGGAGCAGTTCTTC. Protein product: CASSTGLAGFGEQFF. Full variable domain (remainder filled in from reference TRBV19 and TRBJ2-1): DGGITQSPKYLFRKEGQNVTLSCEQNLNHDAMYWYRQDPGQGLRLIYYSQIVNDFQKGDIAEGYSVSREKKESFPLTVTSAQKNPTAFYLCASSTGLAGFGEQFFGPGTRLTVL.

The chain recombines TRBV6-5 with TRBJ2-5, with D possibly TRBD2 on 7 matching bases. Trimming took off 8 bases at V and 4 bases at J, with 20 bases between the two ends. This CDR3 spans 15 amino acids. Per the germline V gene, CDR1 is MNHEY and CDR2 is SVGAGI. This chain's CDR3 is CASSGRVGGAETQYF. CDR3 sequence (DNA): TGTGCCAGCTCCGGACGAGTGGGGGGGGCAGAGACCCAGTACTTC.

The chain employs TRBV7-2 and TRBJ2-1, with 8 nucleotides matching TRBD2. In germline, CDR1 is SGHTA, CDR2 FQGNSA. J gave up 7 bases and V 5 bases, and 10 bases lay outside the gene matches. The CDR3 is 15 amino acids. The CDR3 sequence is CASSPPRLASNEQFF. Here the CDR3 DNA reads TGTGCCAGCAGCCCCCCACGACTAGCGTCTAATGAGCAGTTCTTC.

The rearrangement uses TRBV6-5 and TRBJ2-7; possible D gene TRBD1, 5 bases. The V gene lost 2 bases and the J gene lost 4 bases, with 18 bases spanning the gap. The CDR3 spans 16 residues. CDR1 and CDR2 (germline): MNHEY, SVGAGI. The CDR3 DNA is TGTGCCAGCAGTTACAGTGGGGCAGGGTTAAGATACGAGCAGTACTTC. Protein product: CASSYSGAGLRYEQYF.